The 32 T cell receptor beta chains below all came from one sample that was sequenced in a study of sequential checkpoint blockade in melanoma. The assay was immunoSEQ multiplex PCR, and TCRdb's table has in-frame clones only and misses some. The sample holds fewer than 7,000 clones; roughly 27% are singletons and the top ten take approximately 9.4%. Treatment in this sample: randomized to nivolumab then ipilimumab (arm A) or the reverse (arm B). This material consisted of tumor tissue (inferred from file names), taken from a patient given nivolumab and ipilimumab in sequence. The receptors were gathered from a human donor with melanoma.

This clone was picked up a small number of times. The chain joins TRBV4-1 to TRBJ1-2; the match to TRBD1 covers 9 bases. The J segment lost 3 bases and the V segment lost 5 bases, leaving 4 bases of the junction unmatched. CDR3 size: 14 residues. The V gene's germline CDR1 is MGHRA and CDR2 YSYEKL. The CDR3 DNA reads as TGCGCCAGCAGCGTAACAGGGGGCGACTATGGCTACACCTTC. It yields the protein CASSVTGGDYGYTF.

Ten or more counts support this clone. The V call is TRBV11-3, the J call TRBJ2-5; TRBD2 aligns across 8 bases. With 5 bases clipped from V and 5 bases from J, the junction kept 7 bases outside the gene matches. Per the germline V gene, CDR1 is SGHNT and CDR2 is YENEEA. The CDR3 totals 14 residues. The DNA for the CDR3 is TGTGCCAGCAGCCACTTAGCGGGGTTTGAGACCCAGTACTTC. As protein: CASSHLAGFETQYF.

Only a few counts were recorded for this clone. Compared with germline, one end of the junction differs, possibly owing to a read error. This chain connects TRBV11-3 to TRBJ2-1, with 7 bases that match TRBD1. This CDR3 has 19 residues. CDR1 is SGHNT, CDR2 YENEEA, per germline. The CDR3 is CASSLYPKYDRDAYNEQFF. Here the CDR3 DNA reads TGTGCTAGCAGCTTATACCCCAAGTACGACAGGGATGCCTACAATGAGCAGTTCTTC.

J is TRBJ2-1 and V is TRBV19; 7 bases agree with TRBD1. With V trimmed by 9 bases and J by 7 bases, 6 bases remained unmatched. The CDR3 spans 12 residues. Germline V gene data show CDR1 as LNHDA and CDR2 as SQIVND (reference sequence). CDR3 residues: CASTLRGNEQFF. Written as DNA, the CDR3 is TGTGCCAGCACTCTCAGGGGGAATGAGCAGTTCTTC. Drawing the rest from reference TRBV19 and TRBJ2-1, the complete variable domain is DGGITQSPKYLFRKEGQNVTLSCEQNLNHDAMYWYRQDPGQGLRLIYYSQIVNDFQKGDIAEGYSVSREKKESFPLTVTSAQKNPTAFYLCASTLRGNEQFFGPGTRLTVL.

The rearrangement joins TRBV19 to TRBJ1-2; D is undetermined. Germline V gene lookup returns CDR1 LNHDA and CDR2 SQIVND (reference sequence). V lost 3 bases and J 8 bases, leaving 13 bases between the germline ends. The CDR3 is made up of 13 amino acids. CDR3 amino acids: CASSMQTILGYTF. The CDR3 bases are TGTGCCAGTAGTATGCAGACAATCCTCGGCTACACCTTC.

The CDR3 protein is CASSYLGGEFF. The CDR3 DNA sequence: TGTGCCAGCAGTTACTTGGGGGGGGAGTTCTTC. The V and J genes are TRBV6-7 and TRBJ2-1, with TRBD2 matching 7 bases. Being an ORF, TRBV6-7 has a function that is uncertain. V shed 1 base, J shed 14 bases, and the junction held 2 bases outside the gene matches. The CDR3 sequence is 11 residues long.

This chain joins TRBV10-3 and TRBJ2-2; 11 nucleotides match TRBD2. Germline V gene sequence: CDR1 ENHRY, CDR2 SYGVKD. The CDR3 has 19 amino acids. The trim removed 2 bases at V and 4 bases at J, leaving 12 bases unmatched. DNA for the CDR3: TGTGCCATCAGTGAGGGGGCTAGCGGGAGGCCCCGTGGCACCGGGGAGCTGTTTTTT. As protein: CAISEGASGRPRGTGELFF.

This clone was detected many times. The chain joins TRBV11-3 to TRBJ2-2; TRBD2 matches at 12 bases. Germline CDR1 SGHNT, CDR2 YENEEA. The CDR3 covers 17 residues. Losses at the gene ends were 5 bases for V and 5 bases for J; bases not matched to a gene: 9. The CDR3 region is CASSQQGLAGPTGELFF. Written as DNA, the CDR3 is TGTGCCAGCAGCCAACAGGGACTAGCGGGCCCGACCGGGGAGCTGTTTTTT.

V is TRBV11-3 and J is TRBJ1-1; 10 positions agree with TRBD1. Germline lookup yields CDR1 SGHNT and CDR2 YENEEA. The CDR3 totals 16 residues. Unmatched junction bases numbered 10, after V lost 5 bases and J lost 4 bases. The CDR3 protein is CASSQAAGTGVTEAFF. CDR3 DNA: TGTGCCAGCAGCCAAGCGGCCGGGACAGGGGTCACTGAAGCTTTCTTT.

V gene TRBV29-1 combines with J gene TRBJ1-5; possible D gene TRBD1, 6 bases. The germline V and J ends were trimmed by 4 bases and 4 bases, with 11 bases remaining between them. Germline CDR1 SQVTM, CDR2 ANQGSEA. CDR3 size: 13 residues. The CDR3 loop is CSVADSLNQPQHF. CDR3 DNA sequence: TGCAGCGTTGCGGACAGCCTTAATCAGCCCCAGCATTTT. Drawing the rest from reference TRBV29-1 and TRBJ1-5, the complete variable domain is SAVISQKPSRDICQRGTSLTIQCQVDSQVTMMFWYRQQPGQSLTLIATANQGSEATYESGFVIDKFPISRPNLTFSTLTVSNMSPEDSSIYLCSVADSLNQPQHFGDGTRLSIL.

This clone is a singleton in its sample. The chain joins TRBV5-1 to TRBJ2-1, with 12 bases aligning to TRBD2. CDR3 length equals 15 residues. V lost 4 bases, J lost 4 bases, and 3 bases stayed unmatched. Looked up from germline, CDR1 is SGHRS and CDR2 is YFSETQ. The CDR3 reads CASSRGTSGYNEQFF. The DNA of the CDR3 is TGCGCCAGCAGCCGGGGGACTAGCGGGTACAATGAGCAGTTCTTC.

For the CDR3, the DNA is TGTGCCAGCAGCCCTCAAGGGCCTAGCGGCTACGAGCAGTACTTC. This gives the protein CASSPQGPSGYEQYF. The chain combines TRBV9 with TRBJ2-7; 7 bases fit TRBD2. V was clipped by 4 bases and J by 3 bases; unmatched bases: 10. Germline CDR1 is SGDLS and CDR2 is YYNGEE. The CDR3 spans 15 residues.

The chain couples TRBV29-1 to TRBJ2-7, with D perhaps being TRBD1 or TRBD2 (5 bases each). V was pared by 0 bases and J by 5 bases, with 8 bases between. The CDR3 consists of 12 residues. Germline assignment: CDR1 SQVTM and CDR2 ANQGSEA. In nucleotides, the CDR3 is TGCAGCGTTGAAGAGGGGCGGGACGAGCAGTACTTC. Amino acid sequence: CSVEEGRDEQYF.

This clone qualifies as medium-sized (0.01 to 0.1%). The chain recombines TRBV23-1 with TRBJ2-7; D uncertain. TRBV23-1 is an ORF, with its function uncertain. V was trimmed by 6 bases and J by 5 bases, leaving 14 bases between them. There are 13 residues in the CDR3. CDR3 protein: CASSFQDVDEQYF. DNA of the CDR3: TGCGCCAGCAGCTTCCAGGATGTCGACGAGCAGTACTTC.

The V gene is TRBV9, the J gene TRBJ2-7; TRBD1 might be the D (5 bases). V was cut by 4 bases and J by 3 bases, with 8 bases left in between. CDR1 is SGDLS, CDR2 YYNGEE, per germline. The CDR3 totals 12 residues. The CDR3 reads CASSKTGYEQYF. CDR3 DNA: TGTGCCAGCAGCAAAACAGGCTACGAGCAGTACTTC.

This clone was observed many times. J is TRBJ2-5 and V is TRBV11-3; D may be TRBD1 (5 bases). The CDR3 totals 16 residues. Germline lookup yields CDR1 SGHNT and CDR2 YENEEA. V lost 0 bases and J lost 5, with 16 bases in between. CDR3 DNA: TGTGCCAGCAGCTTAGAGGGTGGCAGGGTAGATGAGACCCAGTACTTC. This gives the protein CASSLEGGRVDETQYF.

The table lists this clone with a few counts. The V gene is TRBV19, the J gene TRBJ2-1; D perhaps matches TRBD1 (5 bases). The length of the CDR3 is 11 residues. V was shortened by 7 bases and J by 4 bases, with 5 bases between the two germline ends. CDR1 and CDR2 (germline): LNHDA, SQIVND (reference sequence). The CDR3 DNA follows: TGTGCCAGTAAGGGGTACAATGAGCAGTTCTTC. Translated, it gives CASKGYNEQFF.

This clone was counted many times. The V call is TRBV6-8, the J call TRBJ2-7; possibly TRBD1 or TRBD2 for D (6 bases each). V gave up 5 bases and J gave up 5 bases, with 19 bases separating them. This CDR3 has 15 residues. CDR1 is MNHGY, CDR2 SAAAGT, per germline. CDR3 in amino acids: CASSKAQGGRNEQYF. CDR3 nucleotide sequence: TGTGCCAGCAGTAAAGCGCAAGGGGGGCGGAACGAGCAGTACTTC.

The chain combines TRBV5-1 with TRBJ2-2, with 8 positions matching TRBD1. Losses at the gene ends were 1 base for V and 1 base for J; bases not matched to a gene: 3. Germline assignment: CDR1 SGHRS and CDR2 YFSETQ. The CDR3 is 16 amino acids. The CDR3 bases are TGCGCCAGCAGCTTGTATGGGACAGGGAACACCGGGGAGCTGTTTTTT. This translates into CASSLYGTGNTGELFF.

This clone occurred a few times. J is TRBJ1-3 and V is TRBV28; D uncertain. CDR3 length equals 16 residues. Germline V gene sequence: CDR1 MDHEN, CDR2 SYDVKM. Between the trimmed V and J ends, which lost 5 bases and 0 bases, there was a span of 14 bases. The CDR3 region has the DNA TGTGCCAGCAGTCCTAGAGAGCGGTACTCTGGAAACACCATATATTTT. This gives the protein CASSPRERYSGNTIYF.

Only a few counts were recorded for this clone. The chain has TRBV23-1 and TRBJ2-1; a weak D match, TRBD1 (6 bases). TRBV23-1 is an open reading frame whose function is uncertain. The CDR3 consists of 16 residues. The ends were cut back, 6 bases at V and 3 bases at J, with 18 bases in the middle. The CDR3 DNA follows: TGCGCCAGCAGCTCCTTTACAGGGAAAGGCTACAATGAGCAGTTCTTC. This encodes CASSSFTGKGYNEQFF.

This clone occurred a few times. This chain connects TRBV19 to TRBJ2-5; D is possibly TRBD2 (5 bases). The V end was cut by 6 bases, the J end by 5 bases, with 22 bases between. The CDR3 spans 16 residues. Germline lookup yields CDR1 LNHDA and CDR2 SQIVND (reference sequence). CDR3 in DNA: TGTGCCAGTAGCCTGTTACTGGTGGGGAGAAGGGAGACCCAGTACTTC. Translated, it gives CASSLLLVGRRETQYF.

CDR3 protein: CASSPRSPGTGSTGELFF. DNA for the CDR3: TGTGCCAGCTCACCACGTAGTCCCGGGACAGGGAGCACCGGGGAGCTGTTTTTT. The chain has TRBV18 and TRBJ2-2, with TRBD1 matching 9 bases. The germline V gene encodes CDR1 KGHSH and CDR2 LQKENI. The CDR3 spans 18 residues. After removal of 1 base from V and 4 bases from J, the junction contained 10 bases not matched to a gene.

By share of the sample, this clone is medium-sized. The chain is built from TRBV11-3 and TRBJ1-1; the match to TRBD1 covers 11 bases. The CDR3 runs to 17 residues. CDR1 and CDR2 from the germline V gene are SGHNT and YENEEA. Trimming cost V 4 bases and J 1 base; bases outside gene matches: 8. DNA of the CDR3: TGTGCCAGCAGCTCGCCGGGACAGGGGGGTTCGAACACTGAAGCTTTCTTT. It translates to CASSSPGQGGSNTEAFF. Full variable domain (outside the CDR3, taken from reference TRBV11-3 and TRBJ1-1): EAGVVQSPRYKIIEKKQPVAFWCNPISGHNTLYWYLQNLGQGPELLIRYENEEAVDDSQLPKDRFSAERLKGVDSTLKIQPAELGDSAVYLCASSSPGQGGSNTEAFFGQGTRLTVV.

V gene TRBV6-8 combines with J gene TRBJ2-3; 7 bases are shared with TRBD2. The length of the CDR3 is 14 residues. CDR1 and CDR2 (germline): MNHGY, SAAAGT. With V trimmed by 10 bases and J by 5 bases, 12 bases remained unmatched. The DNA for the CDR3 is TGTGCCACGGCTTGGGAGGGGCTTGAAGATACGCAGTATTTT. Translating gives CATAWEGLEDTQYF.

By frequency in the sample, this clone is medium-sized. Here the CDR3 DNA reads TGTGCCAGCACCCCGGTATATCCCCCATTGGCAGAGCAGTACTTC. This encodes CASTPVYPPLAEQYF. The chain has TRBV6-8 and TRBJ2-7; D remains ambiguous. Germline CDR1 MNHGY, CDR2 SAAAGT. Trimming shortened V by 7 bases and J by 7 bases, and 23 bases separated the two germline ends. This CDR3 is built from 15 residues.

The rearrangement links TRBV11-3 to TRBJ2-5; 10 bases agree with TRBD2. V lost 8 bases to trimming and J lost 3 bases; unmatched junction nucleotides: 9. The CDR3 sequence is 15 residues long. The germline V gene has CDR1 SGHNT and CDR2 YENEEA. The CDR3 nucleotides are TGTGCCAGCTGGGACCCTAGCGGGAGAGAAGAGACCCAGTACTTC. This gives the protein CASWDPSGREETQYF.

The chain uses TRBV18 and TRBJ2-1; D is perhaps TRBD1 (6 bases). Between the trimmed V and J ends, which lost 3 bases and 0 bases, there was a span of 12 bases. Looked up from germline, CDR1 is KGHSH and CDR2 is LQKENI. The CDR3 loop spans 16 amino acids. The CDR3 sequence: CASSPGTLSSYNEQFF. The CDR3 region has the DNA TGTGCCAGCTCACCCGGGACACTGAGCTCCTACAATGAGCAGTTCTTC.

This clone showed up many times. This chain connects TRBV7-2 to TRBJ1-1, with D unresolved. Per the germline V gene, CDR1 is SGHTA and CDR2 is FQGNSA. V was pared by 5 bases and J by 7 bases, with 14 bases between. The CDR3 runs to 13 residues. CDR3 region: CASSRRVSDEAFF. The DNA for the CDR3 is TGTGCCAGCAGCCGGAGGGTATCCGATGAAGCTTTCTTT.

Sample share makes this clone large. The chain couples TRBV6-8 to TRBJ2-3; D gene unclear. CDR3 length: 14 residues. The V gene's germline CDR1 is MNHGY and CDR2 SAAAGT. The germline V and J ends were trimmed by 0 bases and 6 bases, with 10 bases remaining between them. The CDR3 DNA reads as TGTGCCAGCAGTTACTCGGAACTGGGGGATACGCAGTATTTT. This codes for CASSYSELGDTQYF.

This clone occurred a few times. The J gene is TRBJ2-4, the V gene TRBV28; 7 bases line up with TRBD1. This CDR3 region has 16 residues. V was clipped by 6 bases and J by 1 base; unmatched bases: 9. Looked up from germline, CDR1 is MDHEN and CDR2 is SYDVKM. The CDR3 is CASSSGTGAAKNIQYF. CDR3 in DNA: TGTGCCAGCAGCTCAGGTACAGGGGCGGCCAAAAACATTCAGTACTTC.

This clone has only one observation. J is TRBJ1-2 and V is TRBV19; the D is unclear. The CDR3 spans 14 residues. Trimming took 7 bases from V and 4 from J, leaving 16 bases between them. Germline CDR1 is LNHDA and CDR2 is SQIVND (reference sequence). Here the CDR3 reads CASTQSPPSYGYTF. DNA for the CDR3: TGTGCCAGTACCCAATCCCCACCCTCCTATGGCTACACCTTC.